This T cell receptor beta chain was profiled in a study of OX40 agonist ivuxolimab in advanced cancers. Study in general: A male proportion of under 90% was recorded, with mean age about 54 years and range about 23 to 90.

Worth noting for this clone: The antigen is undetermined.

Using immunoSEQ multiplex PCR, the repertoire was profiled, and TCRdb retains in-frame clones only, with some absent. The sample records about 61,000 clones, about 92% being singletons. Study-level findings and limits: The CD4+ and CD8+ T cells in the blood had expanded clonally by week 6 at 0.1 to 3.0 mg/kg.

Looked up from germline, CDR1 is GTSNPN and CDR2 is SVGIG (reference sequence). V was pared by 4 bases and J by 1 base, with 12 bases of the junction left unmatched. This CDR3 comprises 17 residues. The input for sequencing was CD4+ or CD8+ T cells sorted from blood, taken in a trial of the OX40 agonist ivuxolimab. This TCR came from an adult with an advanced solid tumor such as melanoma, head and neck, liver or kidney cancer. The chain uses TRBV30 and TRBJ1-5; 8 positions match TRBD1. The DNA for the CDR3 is TGTGCCTGGACTCCAGGGGGCGAGGCCTTAAGCAATCAGCCCCAGCATTTT. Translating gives CAWTPGGEALSNQPQHF.